This TCR beta chain was retrieved from a study of shared clonotypes between healthy human individuals (dated by TCRdb to 2018 to 2021). Study-wide context: The cohort included a few men and a couple of women between 18 and 49 years of age. Different laboratories and diverse techniques were used to prepare libraries and sequence TCR repertoires, to increase sequencing depth and limit assay-specific biases. Leukapheresis yielded between about 0.8 and 8.9 billion PBMCs per donor. For each donor, CD4 naive and CD4 memory were each given three plates, CD8 naive was given two plates, and CD8 memory was given one plate. To estimate repertoire size and how much clonotypes are shared between individuals, the study performed deep sequencing of blood TCR repertoires from 4 to 6 healthy adults.

For this clone: There is no known antigen for this receptor. No much larger clonotype is one base removed from it; base qualities were not supplied.

Broader findings and caveats from the paper: Across four donors, roughly 5.4% of naive CD4, around 3.3% of naive CD8, about 2.3% of memory CD4, and approximately 0.42% of memory CD8 clonotypes were shared. Higher generation probabilities were observed for clonotypes shared by all four sorted-subset donors than for non-shared clonotypes. Estimated clonotype richness was generally larger for naive than for memory subsets. Sampling was limited to blood, and TCR repertoires in tissue likely differ from TCR repertoires in blood. Rarefaction of sorted-subset datasets indicated incomplete sequencing despite the large sequencing depth. The genetic and exposure-history diversity represented was limited by the small number of donors. Pairwise subsampling indicated that sequencing depth was expected to affect the degree of clonotype sharing among donors.

CD8 naive samples consisted of CD45RO-negative cells that were positively selected for CCR7, yielding a CD45RA+CCR7+ population without TemRA cells. Healthy HIV-negative adults with no recently reported acute infections or vaccinations were included as donors. Only Caucasian adults living in Nashville, Tennessee, USA were represented among the donors. After blood collection by leukapheresis, PBMCs were isolated using Ficoll-Histopaque density gradient centrifugation and then cryopreserved in the vapor phase of liquid nitrogen. Purity and quantity of every magnetically sorted T cell population were checked by analytical flow cytometry. Each sorted fraction had its genomic DNA isolated and then quantified by UV absorbance on a Nanodrop 2000c. TCR CDR3 regions were amplified from genomic DNA by multiplex PCR using the deep immunoSEQ assay. Extracted genomic DNA from each cell subset was distributed evenly across all wells of several immunoSEQ 96-well plates, and each plate was treated as a replicate. For sorted subsets, about 200 ng genomic DNA, equal to 30,000 or so T cell genomes, was loaded into each replicate PCR. Purified libraries were quantified with a Qubit 3.0 fluorometer, sized on a Bioanalyzer 2100, and re-quantified with the KAPA Library Quantification kit. Every immunoSEQ 96-well plate was sequenced on a dedicated single-read 150-cycle Illumina NextSeq 550 flow cell. As for how the authors treated the data: Because the immunoSEQ output included only junctional sequences and no quality scores, the filtering could not be the same as the filtering used for full-length reads. To assign V/J genes and CDR3, sequences were annotated against IMGT germline references using PyIR, a Python wrapper for IgBLAST v1.9. Reads were filtered out if the reads had weak V/J assignments (E-value above 1e-6), no CDR3, stop codons, out-of-frame junctions, or ambiguous translated residues. V3J clonotypes were defined as sequences sharing an identical inferred V gene, J gene, and CDR3 amino acid sequence. Percentage overlap between repertoires was calculated by dividing the number of shared unique clonotypes by the size of the smaller repertoire. Repertoire richness was assessed with RTK rarefaction, the Chao1 estimator, and Recon v2.1 estimates of unobserved clonotypes. OLGA was used to compute generation probabilities for all TCRbeta clonotypes that the gDNA method yielded from four donors. As stored in TCRdb, this immuneACCESS dataset retains in-frame rearrangements with V and J assigned. A fraction of the clones does not appear; measured against another copy, unresolved V genes explain less than half of the discrepancy, and the remainder lacks a known reason. V, J and clone size derive from that table, while D and trimming were established from the DNA sequence. Across this sample there are just over 2,000,000 clones, with approximately 94% seen only once. The ten largest make up 0.9% to 1.4% of the sample.

The receptor was derived from a young man in good health. Sequencing was done on a sample of naive CD8+ T cells sorted from blood. This specimen's cell subset or site label, per the study, means: CD45RA+CCR7+.

Here the CDR3 is given as CATSSDPGLAVYEQYF. The DNA is TGTGCCACCAGCAGCGACCCCGGGCTAGCGGTCTACGAGCAGTACTTC. The chain uses TRBV15 and TRBJ2-7, with 7 central nucleotides matching TRBD2. The germline V gene (reference sequence) supplies CDR1 LNHNV and CDR2 YYDKDF. The junction shows trimming of 3 bases on V and 3 bases on J, and the gene matches do not reach 11 bases of it. From the cysteine through the phenylalanine, the CDR3 covers 16 amino acids. This entry keeps only the CDR3 DNA: 48 bases, framed from base 1.